A selection of T cell receptor beta chains follows, all from one sample in a study of spatial heterogeneity in lung cancer. MiXCR, applied by TCRdb to the 5' RACE reads, yields one record per CDR3 protein. The table records under 150,000 distinct CDR3 sequences, 12% of them present only once. Source: PBMCs, taken at follow-up. These receptors originate from a male donor with early-stage non-small cell lung cancer. Each CDR3 is given with its conserved first and last residue. A D gene is named only where the DNA matches it firmly. Expanded clones are given a class, and other clones once, few, many or no size at all.

>TRBV20-1|NA|NA|TRBJ2-2
TGCAGTGCAACTAAGGGGAACACCGGGGAGCTGTTTTTT
CSATKGNTGELFF
>TRBV11-2|many|NA|TRBJ2-3
TGTGCCAGCAGCTTAGCCGCGGGACATACGCAGTATTTT
CASSLAAGHTQYF
>TRBV24-1|few|NA|TRBJ1-4
TGTGCCACCAGTCAGCCTTCCAATAATGAAAAACTGTTTTTT
CATSQPSNNEKLFF
>TRBV3-1|many|NA|TRBJ2-7
TGTGCCAGCAGCCCGTCTCCGGGCAGTTTCTACGAGCAGTACTTC
CASSPSPGSFYEQYF
>TRBV20-1|many|TRBD1|TRBJ1-4
TGCAGTGCTAGGGGGACAGGGAATAATGAAAAACTGTTTTTT
CSARGTGNNEKLFF
>TRBV27|many|NA|TRBJ2-2
TGTGCCAGCACCGGCCGGGGTTCCGTTTACGCCGGGGAGCTGTTTTTT
CASTGRGSVYAGELFF
>TRBV4-1|few|NA|TRBJ1-6
TGCGCCAGCAGCCAAGATGGTGGCGGGAATTCACCCCTCCACTTT
CASSQDGGGNSPLHF
>TRBV5-1|many|TRBD2|TRBJ2-1
TGCGCCAGCAGCTTGGCGAAACTAGCGGGGCACAATGAGCAGTTCTTC
CASSLAKLAGHNEQFF
>TRBV9|many|TRBD2|TRBJ2-1
TGTGCCAGCAGCGTAGAGCCTAGCGGATACAATGAGCAGTTCTTC
CASSVEPSGYNEQFF
>TRBV11-2|NA|NA|TRBJ2-7
TGTGCCAGCAGCTTAGATCAGATTCTCTACGAGCAGTACTTC
CASSLDQILYEQYF
>TRBV28|once|TRBD1|TRBJ2-2
TGTGCCAGCAGATCTCCGGGACAGGGGGTGCCCGGGGAGCTGTTTTTT
CASRSPGQGVPGELFF
>TRBV2|NA|NA|TRBJ2-5
TGTGCCAGCAGTGCCTGGGGATCGTACCAAGAGACCCAGTACTTC
CASSAWGSYQETQYF
>TRBV29-1|many|NA|TRBJ1-1
TGCAGCGTTGAGAGGGGTCGGTCTGAAGCTTTCTTT
CSVERGRSEAFF
>TRBV6-5|NA|NA|TRBJ1-4
TGTGCCAGCACCAACGGGGCAGGGAGTGAAAAACTGTTTTTT
CASTNGAGSEKLFF
>TRBV10-1|few|NA|TRBJ1-2
TGCGCCAGCAGGATGGCGACAAGGCCGCTTCACTATGGCTACACCTTC
CASRMATRPLHYGYTF
>TRBV10-2|few|TRBD2|TRBJ2-5
TGCGCCAGCAGTGGGCGGGGGGGCCGAGAGACCCAGTACTTC
CASSGRGGRETQYF
>TRBV12-3/TRBV12-4|few|NA|TRBJ1-6
TGTGCCAGCAGTTTAGGGGCACACAGGTTCTATAATTCACCCCTCCACTTT
CASSLGAHRFYNSPLHF
>TRBV7-2|NA|TRBD1|TRBJ1-5
TGTGCCAGCAGTCTCTGGGACAGACGTACGGGACAGCCCCAGCATTTT
CASSLWDRRTGQPQHF
>TRBV12-3/TRBV12-4|few|TRBD1|TRBJ1-4
TGTGCCAGCAGTGTTGAGCAGGGGGCTAATGAAAAACTGTTTTTT
CASSVEQGANEKLFF
>TRBV6-2/TRBV6-3|NA|NA|TRBJ2-6
TGTGCCAGCAGGCAAACAGGTGTCTCTGGGGCCAACGTCCTGACTTTC
CASRQTGVSGANVLTF
>TRBV5-6|NA|NA|TRBJ2-1
TGTGCCAGCAGCTTGGTCAGGGTCCATGAGCAGTTCTTC
CASSLVRVHEQFF
>TRBV7-2|few|NA|TRBJ1-5
TGTGCCAGCAGCCCGACAAATAGCAATCAGCCCCAGCATTTT
CASSPTNSNQPQHF
>TRBV11-2|NA|NA|TRBJ2-5
TGTGCCAGCAGCTTGGGACTCGGGCTGGCGGAGACCCAGTACTTC
CASSLGLGLAETQYF
>TRBV14|NA|NA|TRBJ1-1
TGTGCCAGCAGCCAAGATTTGGCGTCAGGGGAGGGAATGAACACTGAAGCTTTCTTT
CASSQDLASGEGMNTEAFF
>TRBV6-5|few|NA|TRBJ1-5
TGTGCCAGCAGTAGTGCGGGGGGTCCCTATAGCAATCAGCCCCAGCATTTT
CASSSAGGPYSNQPQHF
>TRBV2|few|NA|TRBJ2-7
TGTGCCAGCATCATCCAGGGGCCCTCCTACGAGCAGTACTTC
CASIIQGPSYEQYF
>TRBV20-1|NA|NA|TRBJ1-2
TGCAGTGCCTTAAAAGCAGGGGTTAACTATGGCTACACCTTC
CSALKAGVNYGYTF
>TRBV4-1|NA|NA|TRBJ2-2
TGCGCCAGCAGCCAAGCGTCCGGGGAGCTGTTTTTT
CASSQASGELFF
>TRBV4-2|few|NA|TRBJ2-5
TGTGCCAGCAGCCCTAGCGAGGGCCAAGAGACCCAGTACTTC
CASSPSEGQETQYF
>TRBV3-1|NA|NA|TRBJ2-1
TGTGCCAGCAGCCAAGATGACGCAGGGAATCAGTTCTTC
CASSQDDAGNQFF
>TRBV5-1|many|NA|TRBJ2-7
TGCGCCAGCAGCTTGGCCTCCGGGGGAACGTTCTACGAGCAGTACTTC
CASSLASGGTFYEQYF
>TRBV10-3|few|NA|TRBJ2-5
TGTGCCATCAGCGCCGGGACTCGACAAGAGACCCAGTACTTC
CAISAGTRQETQYF